This record concerns one T cell receptor beta chain sequence. Its matching antigen is unknown. The data belong to a study of T cells after yellow fever vaccination. Study-wide points: Clonotypes shared by both compartments, CD4 and CD8, made up a small share. At around 95% for CD4 and just over 85% for CD8, most primary-vaccination clones showed up again after the booster. Weaker, the secondary response peaked sooner, at day 5 versus 15.

Using its own MiXCR run on the 5' RACE reads, TCRdb lists one record per CDR3 protein. This table holds about 360,000 distinct CDR3 sequences, 6.2% found once. Losses at the gene ends were 4 bases for V and 6 bases for J; bases not matched to a gene: 8. This CDR3 has 14 amino acids. Per the germline V gene, CDR1 is SGHTS and CDR2 is YDEGEE. This sequence joins TRBV5-8 and TRBJ2-7; 9 bases agree with TRBD2. The clonotype comes from a man aged 30 to 45 who received the YFV17D yellow fever vaccine. Source: PBMCs, taken 5 days after the yellow fever booster vaccination. CDR3 sequence: CASSPAGGRGEQYF. DNA of the CDR3: TGTGCCAGCAGCCCAGCGGGAGGAAGGGGCGAGCAGTACTTC.